This T cell receptor beta chain was sequenced in a study of blood T cell repertoires in COVID-19. The wider study: T cells, B-cell-depleted T cells, or PBMCs supplied cDNA or gDNA.

V was clipped by 1 base and J by 4 bases; unmatched bases: 1. This CDR3 region has 13 residues. CDR1 SGHAT and CDR2 FQNNGV come from the germline V gene. Notes on this clone: The identical CDR3 is also encoded by other nucleotide sequences in the sample.

TCRdb's table, derived via immunoSEQ multiplex PCR, lists solely in-frame clones and lacks some. This sample has more than 90,000 clones, with 70% to 90% found just once. The chain employs TRBV11-2 and TRBJ2-7; TRBD2 matches at 7 bases. The receptor was isolated from a man aged 35-49 years with acute or convalescent COVID-19. The sample consisted of peripheral blood. The CDR3 is CASSLGGGYEQYF. For the CDR3, the DNA is TGTGCCAGCAGCTTAGGGGGGGGTTACGAGCAGTACTTC. Drawing the rest from reference TRBV11-2 and TRBJ2-7, the complete variable domain is EAGVAQSPRYKIIEKRQSVAFWCNPISGHATLYWYQQILGQGPKLLIQFQNNGVVDDSQLPKDRFSAERLKGVDSTLKIQPAKLEDSAVYLCASSLGGGYEQYFGPGTRLTVT.